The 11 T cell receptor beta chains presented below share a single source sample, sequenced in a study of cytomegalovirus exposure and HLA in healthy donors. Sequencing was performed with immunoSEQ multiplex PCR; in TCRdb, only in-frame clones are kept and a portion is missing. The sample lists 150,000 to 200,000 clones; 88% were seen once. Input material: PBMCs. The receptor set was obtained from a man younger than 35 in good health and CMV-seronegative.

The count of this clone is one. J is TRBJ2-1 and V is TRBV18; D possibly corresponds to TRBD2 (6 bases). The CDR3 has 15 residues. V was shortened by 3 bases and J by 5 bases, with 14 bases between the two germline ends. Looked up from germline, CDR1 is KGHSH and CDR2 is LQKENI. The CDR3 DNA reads TGTGCCAGCTCACCCCTTATGTCGGGGGACAATGAGCAGTTCTTC. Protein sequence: CASSPLMSGDNEQFF.

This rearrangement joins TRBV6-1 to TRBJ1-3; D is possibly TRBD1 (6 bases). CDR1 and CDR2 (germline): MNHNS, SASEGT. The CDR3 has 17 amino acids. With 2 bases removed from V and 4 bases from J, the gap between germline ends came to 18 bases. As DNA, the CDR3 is TGTGCCAGCAGTGAAAGATTTACAGGGTTGGGAGGAAACACCATATATTTT. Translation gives CASSERFTGLGGNTIYF.

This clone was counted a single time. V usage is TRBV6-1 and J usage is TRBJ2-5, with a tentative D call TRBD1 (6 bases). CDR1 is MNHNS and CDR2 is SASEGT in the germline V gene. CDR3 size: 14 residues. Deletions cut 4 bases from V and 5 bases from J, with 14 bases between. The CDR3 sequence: CASSGQGLGETQYF. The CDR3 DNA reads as TGTGCCAGCAGTGGCCAGGGGCTGGGGGAGACCCAGTACTTC.

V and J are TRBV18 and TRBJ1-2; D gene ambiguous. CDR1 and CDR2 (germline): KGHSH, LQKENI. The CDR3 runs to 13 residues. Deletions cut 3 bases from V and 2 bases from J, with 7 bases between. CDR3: CASSPEQNYGYTF. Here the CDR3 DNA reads TGTGCCAGCTCACCCGAACAGAACTATGGCTACACCTTC.

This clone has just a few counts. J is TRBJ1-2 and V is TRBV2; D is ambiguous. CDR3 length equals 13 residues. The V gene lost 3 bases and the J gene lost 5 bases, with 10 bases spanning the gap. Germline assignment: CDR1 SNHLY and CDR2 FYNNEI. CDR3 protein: CASSDSPGYGYTF. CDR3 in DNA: TGTGCCAGCAGTGACAGCCCGGGGTATGGCTACACCTTC.

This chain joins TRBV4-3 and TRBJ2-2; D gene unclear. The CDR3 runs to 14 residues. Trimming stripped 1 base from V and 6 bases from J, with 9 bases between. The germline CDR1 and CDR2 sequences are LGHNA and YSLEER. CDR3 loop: CASSQGGAAGELFF. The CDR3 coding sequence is TGCGCCAGCAGCCAAGGCGGCGCCGCCGGGGAGCTGTTTTTT.

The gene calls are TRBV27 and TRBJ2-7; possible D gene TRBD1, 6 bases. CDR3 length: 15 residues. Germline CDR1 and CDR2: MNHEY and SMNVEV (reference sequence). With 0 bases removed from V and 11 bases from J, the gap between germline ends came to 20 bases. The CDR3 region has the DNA TGTGCCAGCAGTTTATCCCCCAGACAGGAGGTGGCGGAGTACTTC. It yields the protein CASSLSPRQEVAEYF.

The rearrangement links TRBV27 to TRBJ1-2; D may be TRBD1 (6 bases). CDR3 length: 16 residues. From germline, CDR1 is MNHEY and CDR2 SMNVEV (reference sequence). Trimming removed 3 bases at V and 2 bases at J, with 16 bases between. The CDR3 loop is CASSFRGGGGNYGYTF. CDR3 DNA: TGTGCCAGCAGTTTCCGAGGGGGAGGGGGGAACTATGGCTACACCTTC.

In nucleotides, the CDR3 is TGTGCCAGCAGCCAAGATTTAAGCGGGAGCCCCTACGAGCAGTACTTC. Protein: CASSQDLSGSPYEQYF. This chain links TRBV4-2 with TRBJ2-7; TRBD2 matches 8 bases. The trim removed 0 bases at V and 2 bases at J, leaving 6 bases unmatched. This CDR3 region has 16 residues. Germline loops: CDR1 LGHNA, CDR2 YNFKEQ.

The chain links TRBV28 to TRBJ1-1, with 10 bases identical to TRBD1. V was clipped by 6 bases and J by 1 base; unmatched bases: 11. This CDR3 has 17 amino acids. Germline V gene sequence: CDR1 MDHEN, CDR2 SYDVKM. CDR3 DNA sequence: TGTGCCAGCAGCTCGGTGGGGACAGGGGACAGGAACACTGAAGCTTTCTTT. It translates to CASSSVGTGDRNTEAFF.

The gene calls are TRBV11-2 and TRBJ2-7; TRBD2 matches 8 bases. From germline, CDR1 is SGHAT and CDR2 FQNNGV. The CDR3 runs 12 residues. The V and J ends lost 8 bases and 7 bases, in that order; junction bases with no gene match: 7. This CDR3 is CASRGGYEEQYF. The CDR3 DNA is TGTGCCAGCCGGGGGGGGTATGAGGAGCAGTACTTC.